This T cell receptor (beta chain) was sequenced during a study of cytotoxic CD8 clonotypes in ibrutinib-treated CLL. Study summary: Response sampling came at median approximately twelve months of treatment, ranging about 6 to 36 months.

As concerns this clone: The target antigen is unknown.

This table comes from immunoSEQ multiplex PCR, and its TCRdb copy is limited to in-frame clones, with some not included. Of nearly 300,000 clones in the sample, less than 85% are singletons; the top ten hold roughly 5.7%. Study-level findings and limits: Ibrutinib response saw clonality rise, and progression saw it return toward baseline.

Trimming took 4 bases from V and 1 from J, leaving 13 bases between them. From germline, CDR1 is SQVTM and CDR2 ANQGSEA. This CDR3 region has 14 residues. The sequencing here drew on PBMCs, taken at disease progression, from a patient treated with ibrutinib. This chain uses TRBV29-1 with TRBJ1-1, with D possibly TRBD1 on 5 matching bases. This receptor was taken from a human donor with chronic lymphocytic leukemia. The CDR3 DNA is TGCAGCGTTGCCGGGGGGGTGGAGAACACTGAAGCTTTCTTT. Its translation: CSVAGGVENTEAFF.